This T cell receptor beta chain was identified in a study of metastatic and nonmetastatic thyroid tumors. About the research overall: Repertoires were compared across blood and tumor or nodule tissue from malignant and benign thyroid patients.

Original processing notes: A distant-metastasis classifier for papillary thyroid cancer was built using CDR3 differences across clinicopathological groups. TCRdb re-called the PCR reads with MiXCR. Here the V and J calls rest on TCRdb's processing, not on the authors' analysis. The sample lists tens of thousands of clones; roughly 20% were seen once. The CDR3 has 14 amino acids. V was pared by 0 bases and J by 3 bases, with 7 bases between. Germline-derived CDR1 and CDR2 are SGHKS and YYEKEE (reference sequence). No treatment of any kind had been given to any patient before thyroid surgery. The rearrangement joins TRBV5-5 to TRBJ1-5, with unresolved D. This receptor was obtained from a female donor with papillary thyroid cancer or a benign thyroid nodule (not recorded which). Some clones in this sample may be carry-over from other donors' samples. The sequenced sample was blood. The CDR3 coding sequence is TGTGCCAGCAGCTTGGAGGGAGTCAATCAGCCCCAGCATTTT. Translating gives CASSLEGVNQPQHF.